The 21 T cell receptor beta chains below were found in one sample sequenced in a study of monozygotic twins with inflammatory bowel disease. TCRdb reanalyzed the 5' RACE reads, giving one entry per CDR3 protein sequence and no DNA. In all, the sample yields about 420,000 distinct CDR3 sequences. Material for sequencing was blood. The receptors derive from a human donor with ulcerative colitis or Crohn's disease, or a healthy co-twin of an affected twin (not recorded which).

The chain couples TRBV6-6 to TRBJ1-3. The germline V gene has CDR1 MNHNY and CDR2 SVGAGI (reference sequence). The CDR3 is 14 residues long. This chain's CDR3 is CASRLQGAGNTIYF.

This chain joins TRBV20-1 and TRBJ2-7; TCRdb names TRBD2, which stays unverified in the absence of DNA. Germline V gene sequence: CDR1 DFQATT, CDR2 SNEGSKA (reference sequence). There are 18 residues in the CDR3. CDR3 amino acids: CSARDPTGTSRSSYEQYF.

This chain connects TRBV2 to TRBJ1-5; TCRdb calls TRBD1, which cannot be checked without DNA. Germline V gives CDR1 SNHLY, CDR2 FYNNEI. The CDR3 runs 15 residues. CDR3 amino acids: CASTGGGQGAQPQHF.

The rearrangement joins TRBV10-3 to TRBJ2-2; TCRdb's D gene call, TRBD1, goes unchecked for lack of DNA. Germline CDR1 ENHRY, CDR2 SYGVKD. The CDR3 spans 14 residues. CDR3: CAISGGGPAGELFF.

The rearrangement links TRBV29-1 to TRBJ1-1. Germline CDR1 and CDR2: SQVTM and ANQGSEA. CDR3 length: 14 residues. The CDR3: CSVATDQALKKAFF. Using reference TRBV29-1 and TRBJ1-1 for the parts outside the CDR3, the full variable domain is SAVISQKPSRDICQRGTSLTIQCQVDSQVTMMFWYRQQPGQSLTLIATANQGSEATYESGFVIDKFPISRPNLTFSTLTVSNMSPEDSSIYLCSVATDQALKKAFFGQGTRLTVV.

The CDR3 here is CSALLTHFPAAFF. The chain carries TRBV20-1 and TRBJ2-1; the TCRdb call, TRBD2, lacks DNA for checking. Germline assignment: CDR1 DFQATT and CDR2 SNEGSKA (reference sequence). The CDR3 contains 13 residues.

This chain connects TRBV7-9 to TRBJ2-1; TCRdb returns TRBD1, unconfirmable since there is no DNA. Germline V gene data show CDR1 as SEHNR and CDR2 as FQNEAQ (reference sequence). CDR3 size: 13 residues. CDR3 protein: CASSVEGGNEQFF.

The gene calls are TRBV18 and TRBJ2-1; TCRdb gives TRBD2 as the D gene, but with no DNA this cannot be confirmed. Germline loops: CDR1 KGHSH, CDR2 LQKENI. The length of the CDR3 is 14 residues. CDR3 sequence: CASSIEGPGNEQFF.

The gene calls are TRBV19 and TRBJ2-1; as DNA is missing, the TRBD2 call by TCRdb cannot be tested. Germline CDR1 is LNHDA and CDR2 is SQIVND (reference sequence). The CDR3 spans 13 residues. The CDR3 loop is CASSSGGFNEQFF.

The chain is built from TRBV5-1 and TRBJ2-3; lacking DNA, the TRBD1 call made by TCRdb goes unchecked. The germline gives CDR1 SGHRS, CDR2 YFSETQ. This CDR3 contains 14 residues. This CDR3 is CASSSGTQGDTQYF. The full variable domain, its missing parts supplied by reference TRBV5-1 and TRBJ2-3, is KAGVTQTPRYLIKTRGQQVTLSCSPISGHRSVSWYQQTPGQGLQFLFEYFSETQRNKGNFPGRFSGRQFSNSRSEMNVSTLELGDSALYLCASSSGTQGDTQYFGPGTRLTVL.

This chain joins TRBV13 and TRBJ1-3. Germline assignment: CDR1 PRHDT and CDR2 FYEKMQ (reference sequence). The CDR3 is made up of 16 amino acids. This CDR3 is CASSLNGRATGNTIYF. Supplemented by reference TRBV13 and TRBJ1-3, the full variable domain reads AAGVIQSPRHLIKEKRETATLKCYPIPRHDTVYWYQQGPGQDPQFLISFYEKMQSDKGSIPDRFSAQQFSDYHSELNMSSLELGDSALYFCASSLNGRATGNTIYFGEGSWLTVV.

This chain links TRBV4-3 with TRBJ1-3; checking the TCRdb D call of TRBD1 is not possible without DNA. Germline CDR1 reads LGHNA; CDR2 reads YSLEER. This CDR3 has 19 amino acids. The CDR3 here is CASSQDLGGGAASGNTIYF.

This chain joins TRBV6-1 and TRBJ1-6. There are 15 residues in the CDR3. CDR1 is MNHNS, CDR2 SASEGT, per germline. This CDR3 reads CASSASTAGDSPLHF.

V is TRBV5-6 and J is TRBJ1-2. Looked up from germline, CDR1 is SGHDT and CDR2 is YYEEEE. This CDR3 contains 15 residues. CDR3 loop: CASSPRGGRGDGYTF.

The rearrangement links TRBV27 to TRBJ2-5; no DNA is available, so the TRBD2 call from TCRdb remains unchecked. This CDR3 is 15 amino acids long. Germline-derived CDR1 and CDR2 are MNHEY and SMNVEV (reference sequence). The CDR3 spells CASSLLGTSGRGQYF.

The rearrangement joins TRBV6-1 to TRBJ2-7; the TCRdb D gene call, TRBD2, has no DNA to confirm it. Germline values: CDR1 MNHNS, CDR2 SASEGT. This CDR3 is built from 12 residues. The CDR3 sequence: CATRGEQYEQYF.

This chain links TRBV6-2 or TRBV6-3 with TRBJ1-1. Germline lookup yields CDR1 MNHEY and CDR2 SVGEGT. This CDR3 contains 16 residues. The CDR3 region is CASSYERFKVIYEAFF.

The rearrangement joins TRBV10-3 to TRBJ1-2. CDR3 length equals 15 residues. The germline V gene encodes CDR1 ENHRY and CDR2 SYGVKD. CDR3 region: CAISEAGGGNYGYTF.

The chain employs TRBV6-1 and TRBJ2-7; the D call of TRBD1 rests on TCRdb alone, since no DNA is present to check it. This CDR3 is built from 14 residues. CDR1 and CDR2 (germline): MNHNS, SASEGT. The CDR3 spells CASSRGLGLHEQYF.

The rearrangement uses TRBV28 and TRBJ1-3; TCRdb indicates TRBD1, and absent DNA this call remains unverified. The CDR3 is 14 residues long. Germline V lookup: CDR1 MDHEN, CDR2 SYDVKM. CDR3 loop: CASRPPGQRNTIYF.

This chain joins TRBV5-1 and TRBJ1-4. The CDR3 runs 14 residues. Germline V gives CDR1 SGHRS, CDR2 YFSETQ. CDR3 sequence: CASSLFTLNEKLFF. The variable domain in full, completed from reference TRBV5-1 and TRBJ1-4, reads KAGVTQTPRYLIKTRGQQVTLSCSPISGHRSVSWYQQTPGQGLQFLFEYFSETQRNKGNFPGRFSGRQFSNSRSEMNVSTLELGDSALYLCASSLFTLNEKLFFGSGTQLSVL.